This T cell receptor beta chain was documented in a study of T cells in Graves' hyperthyroidism and ophthalmopathy. General observations from the study: The model identified upcoming ophthalmopathy a median about 6.5 months ahead of onset.

For the diagnoses, clinical symptoms, serum thyroxine and TRAb, thyroid ultrasound and orbital computed tomography were used. This clonotype was seen only a few times. The target antigen is unknown. TCR beta CDR3 regions were amplified from RNA. HTBI primers were used for first-round RT-PCR of the TCR CDR3. Each CDR3 protein is one row after TCRdb ran MiXCR on the multiplex PCR reads. The sample contains roughly 280,000 distinct CDR3 sequences, approximately 17% of which appear only once. The ends were cut back, 0 bases at V and 0 bases at J, with 9 bases in the middle. The V gene's germline CDR1 is WSHSY and CDR2 SAAADI. This CDR3 has 16 amino acids.

The receptor was derived from an older woman with Graves' ophthalmopathy. The sequencing sample was made of blood. The genes are TRBV10-2 and TRBJ1-5; D is unresolved. CDR3 in DNA: TGCGCCAGCAGTGAGTCTAGACCTTCTAGCAATCAGCCCCAGCATTTT. This gives the protein CASSESRPSSNQPQHF.